Listed here are 17 T cell receptor beta chains from one sample, sequenced in a study of T cell responses to AZD1222 COVID-19 vaccine. Data came from immunoSEQ multiplex PCR; TCRdb stores just in-frame clones and leaves some out. The sample has 180,000 or so clones, roughly 92% seen once. The material was peripheral blood, obtained 28 days after the second AZD1222 dose. The receptors originated from an adult who received the AZD1222 COVID-19 vaccine.

Points on this clone: Additional DNA sequences in this sample encode the identical CDR3. This rearrangement joins TRBV5-1 to TRBJ1-5; no firm D call. Germline values: CDR1 SGHRS, CDR2 YFSETQ. There are 14 residues in the CDR3. The V end lost 2 bases, the J end lost 0 bases, and 6 bases lay between the germline ends. CDR3 DNA: TGCGCCAGCAGCTTCGGGAATAGCAATCAGCCCCAGCATTTT. This translates into CASSFGNSNQPQHF.

This clone came up once. The rearrangement uses TRBV6-6 and TRBJ2-2, with 7 bases fitting TRBD1. The germline CDR1 and CDR2 sequences are MNHNY and SVGAGI (reference sequence). V shed 5 bases, J shed 3 bases, and the junction held 9 bases outside the gene matches. The CDR3 has 16 amino acids. CDR3 sequence reads: CASSKLRGMDTGELFF. In DNA form, the CDR3 reads TGTGCCAGCAGTAAGCTCAGGGGGATGGACACCGGGGAGCTGTTTTTT.

This clone was observed a few times. The V and J genes are TRBV4-1 and TRBJ2-7, with 9 bases lining up with TRBD2. Germline lookup yields CDR1 MGHRA and CDR2 YSYEKL. CDR3 size: 15 residues. V lost 1 base, J lost 2 bases, and 3 bases stayed unmatched. CDR3 in amino acids: CASSQVTSGTYEQYF. CDR3 nucleotide sequence: TGCGCCAGCAGCCAAGTGACTAGCGGAACCTACGAGCAGTACTTC.

The V and J genes are TRBV7-3 and TRBJ1-1, with TRBD1 matching over 10 bases. Trimming at V came to 5 bases and at J to 7 bases, leaving 7 bases not matched to a gene. This CDR3 region has 14 residues. Per germline, CDR1 SGHTA and CDR2 FQGTGA. CDR3 region: CASSKGQGFGEAFF. Here the CDR3 DNA reads TGTGCCAGCAGCAAGGGACAGGGGTTTGGTGAAGCTTTCTTT.

The rearrangement joins TRBV27 to TRBJ1-2; possibly TRBD1 for D (5 bases). The CDR3 has 14 residues. Trimming left V 7 bases short and J 4 bases short, with 16 bases between. Germline CDR1 is MNHEY and CDR2 is SMNVEV (reference sequence). The CDR3 sequence is CASTRGAGSYGYTF. DNA for the CDR3: TGTGCCAGCACCCGCGGGGCTGGAAGCTATGGCTACACCTTC.

The chain combines TRBV13 with TRBJ2-7; 11 bases align to TRBD2. The CDR3 runs 16 residues. Unmatched junction bases numbered 9, after V lost 4 bases and J lost 4 bases. CDR1 PRHDT and CDR2 FYEKMQ come from the germline V gene (reference sequence). CDR3 region: CASSSRLAGSRYEQYF. The CDR3 DNA reads as TGTGCCAGCAGCTCACGACTAGCGGGAAGCCGATACGAGCAGTACTTC.

The table lists this clone with a few counts. V and J are TRBV2 and TRBJ2-3, with 11 bases identical to TRBD2. Germline CDR1 is SNHLY and CDR2 is FYNNEI. V was clipped by 4 bases and J by 3 bases; unmatched bases: 6. This CDR3 is 16 amino acids long. CDR3 region: CASSVLAGGITDTQYF. CDR3 DNA sequence: TGTGCCAGCAGTGTTCTAGCGGGGGGCATTACAGATACGCAGTATTTT.

The V call is TRBV15, the J call TRBJ2-7; TRBD1 matches 7 bases. Germline V gene data show CDR1 as LNHNV and CDR2 as YYDKDF (reference sequence). Trimming removed 2 bases from V and 3 bases from J; junction bases left unmatched: 1. The CDR3 totals 13 residues. The CDR3 DNA reads as TGTGCCACCAGCAGACAGGGGGACTACGAGCAGTACTTC. It translates to CATSRQGDYEQYF.

CDR3 DNA sequence: TGTGCCAGCAGCTCGGGCAGTTCCTATAATTCACCCCTCCACTTT. This sequence encodes CASSSGSSYNSPLHF. The V gene is TRBV7-8, the J gene TRBJ1-6, with unresolved D. This CDR3 contains 15 residues. Per the germline V gene, CDR1 is SGHVS and CDR2 is FQNEAQ. V was shortened by 4 bases and J by 1 base, with 8 bases between the two germline ends.

The chain combines TRBV3-1 (or the pseudogene TRBV3-2) with TRBJ2-1; possibly TRBD1 for D (6 bases). The CDR3 is made up of 16 amino acids. Germline CDR1 is LGHDT and CDR2 is YNNKEL (reference sequence). V was pared by 3 bases and J by 2 bases, with 14 bases between. The CDR3 reads CASSHRNRVPYNEQFF. CDR3 coding DNA: TGTGCCAGCAGCCACCGGAACAGGGTACCCTACAATGAGCAGTTCTTC.

The rearrangement links TRBV7-9 to TRBJ1-1, with D uncertain. Germline lookup yields CDR1 SEHNR and CDR2 FQNEAQ (reference sequence). V shed 1 base and J shed 0 bases, with 6 bases lying between them. This CDR3 is built from 14 residues. The CDR3 is CASSLEGMNTEAFF. DNA for the CDR3: TGTGCCAGCAGCTTAGAAGGCATGAACACTGAAGCTTTCTTT.

The chain carries TRBV7-2 and TRBJ2-1; 7 positions match TRBD2. The CDR3 is 17 amino acids. CDR1 and CDR2 from the germline V gene are SGHTA and FQGNSA. V shed 4 bases, J shed 0 bases, and the junction held 9 bases outside the gene matches. The CDR3 reads CASSSNGGGSSYNEQFF. The CDR3, as DNA: TGTGCCAGCAGCTCGAATGGGGGGGGGAGCTCCTACAATGAGCAGTTCTTC.

The chain combines TRBV21-1 with TRBJ1-3. TRBV21-1 is an annotated pseudogene. There are 16 residues in the CDR3. This CDR3 reads CASSPRPISRGNTIYF. The CDR3 DNA follows: TGTGCCAGCAGCCCGAGACCCATATCTAGGGGAAACACCATATATTTT.

The genes are TRBV7-6 and TRBJ2-2, with D perhaps being TRBD1 or TRBD2 (5 bases each). V lost 1 base, J lost 2 bases, and 11 bases lay in between. CDR3 length: 16 residues. Germline lookup yields CDR1 SGHVS and CDR2 FNYEAQ. CDR3 loop: CASSLGSGTNTGELFF. The CDR3, as DNA: TGTGCCAGCAGCTTAGGGTCGGGGACCAACACCGGGGAGCTGTTTTTT. The whole variable domain, remainder taken from reference TRBV7-6 and TRBJ2-2, is GAGVSQSPRYKVTKRGQDVALRCDPISGHVSLYWYRQALGQGPEFLTYFNYEAQQDKSGLPNDRFSAERPEGSISTLTIQRTEQRDSAMYRCASSLGSGTNTGELFFGEGSRLTVL.

This chain links TRBV6-5 with TRBJ1-1; tentatively, D is TRBD1 (5 bases). Germline V gene lookup returns CDR1 MNHEY and CDR2 SVGAGI. CDR3 length: 16 amino acids. Trimming stripped 2 bases from V and 1 base from J, with 14 bases between. The CDR3 loop is CASSYGEGRPNTEAFF. CDR3 nucleotide sequence: TGTGCCAGCAGTTACGGAGAGGGGCGACCGAACACTGAAGCTTTCTTT.

This chain links TRBV3-1 (or the pseudogene TRBV3-2) with TRBJ1-6; 7 bases align to TRBD1. This CDR3 is built from 16 residues. From germline, CDR1 is LGHDT and CDR2 YNNKEL (reference sequence). V gave up 3 bases and J gave up 6 bases; unmatched junction bases: 8. CDR3 amino acids: CASSHWLGQINSPLHF. The CDR3 DNA reads as TGTGCCAGCAGCCATTGGCTGGGACAGATTAATTCACCCCTCCACTTT.

The count of this clone is one. The chain employs TRBV3-1 (or the pseudogene TRBV3-2) and TRBJ2-3; a possible D gene is TRBD2 (7 bases). Per germline, CDR1 LGHDT and CDR2 YNNKEL (reference sequence). The ends were cut back, 5 bases at V and 8 bases at J, with 17 bases in the middle. This CDR3 region has 14 residues. CDR3 loop: CASSTGGLAGTQYF. The CDR3 bases are TGTGCCAGCAGCACGGGGGGCCTTGCAGGTACGCAGTATTTT.